This TCR beta chain was identified during a study of CD8+CD57+ T cells in acquired aplastic anemia. Study summary: The mean DNA yield obtained from sorted CD4+ and CD8+ cells came to around 3 ug. Findings and caveats of the study: Patients did not significantly differ from controls in CD8+ Simpson's diversity. A set of twenty-nine CD8+ CDR3 sequences was shared between patients and controls, and these sequences appeared highly expressed in patients.

This CDR3 has 14 residues. Trimming removed 2 bases from V and 4 bases from J; junction bases left unmatched: 3. Many counts were recorded for this clonotype. The target antigen is unknown. Individuals selected for sequencing had exhibited CD8+CD57+ cell expansion on flow cytometry. All patients were therapy-naive when blood was sampled. Genomic DNA served as template for TCR beta VDJ and CDR3 profiling. TCRdb ran MiXCR on the reads and lists one entry per CDR3 protein. Here the sample spans some 170,000 distinct CDR3 sequences, roughly 48% being singletons. The sequence came from a human donor with aplastic anemia. Sequenced sample: sorted CD4+, CD8+, or CD8+CD57+ T cells (not recorded which) from PBMCs. The chain carries TRBV12-3 or TRBV12-4 and TRBJ2-7; 9 nucleotides line up with TRBD1. The CDR3 spells CASSLLQGAYEQYF. CDR3 DNA sequence: TGTGCCAGCAGTTTATTACAGGGGGCGTACGAGCAGTACTTC.